The entry below describes one TCR beta chain. This CDR3 spans 17 amino acids. Per germline, CDR1 LGHNT and CDR2 FRNRAP. V was clipped by 6 bases and J by 0 bases, with 18 bases between them. This specimen comes from a study of T cell responses to AZD1222 COVID-19 vaccine. Produced via immunoSEQ multiplex PCR; TCRdb's table is partial and in-frame only. This table holds 170,000 or so clones, roughly nine tenths found once. J is TRBJ1-5 and V is TRBV12-5, with D unclear. The source was peripheral blood, collected on day 0 of AZD1222 vaccination. This receptor was taken from an adult in good health. In DNA, the CDR3 is TGTGCTAGTGGGATAGGACGGAAAACGTATAGCAATCAGCCCCAGCATTTT. Its protein is CASGIGRKTYSNQPQHF.